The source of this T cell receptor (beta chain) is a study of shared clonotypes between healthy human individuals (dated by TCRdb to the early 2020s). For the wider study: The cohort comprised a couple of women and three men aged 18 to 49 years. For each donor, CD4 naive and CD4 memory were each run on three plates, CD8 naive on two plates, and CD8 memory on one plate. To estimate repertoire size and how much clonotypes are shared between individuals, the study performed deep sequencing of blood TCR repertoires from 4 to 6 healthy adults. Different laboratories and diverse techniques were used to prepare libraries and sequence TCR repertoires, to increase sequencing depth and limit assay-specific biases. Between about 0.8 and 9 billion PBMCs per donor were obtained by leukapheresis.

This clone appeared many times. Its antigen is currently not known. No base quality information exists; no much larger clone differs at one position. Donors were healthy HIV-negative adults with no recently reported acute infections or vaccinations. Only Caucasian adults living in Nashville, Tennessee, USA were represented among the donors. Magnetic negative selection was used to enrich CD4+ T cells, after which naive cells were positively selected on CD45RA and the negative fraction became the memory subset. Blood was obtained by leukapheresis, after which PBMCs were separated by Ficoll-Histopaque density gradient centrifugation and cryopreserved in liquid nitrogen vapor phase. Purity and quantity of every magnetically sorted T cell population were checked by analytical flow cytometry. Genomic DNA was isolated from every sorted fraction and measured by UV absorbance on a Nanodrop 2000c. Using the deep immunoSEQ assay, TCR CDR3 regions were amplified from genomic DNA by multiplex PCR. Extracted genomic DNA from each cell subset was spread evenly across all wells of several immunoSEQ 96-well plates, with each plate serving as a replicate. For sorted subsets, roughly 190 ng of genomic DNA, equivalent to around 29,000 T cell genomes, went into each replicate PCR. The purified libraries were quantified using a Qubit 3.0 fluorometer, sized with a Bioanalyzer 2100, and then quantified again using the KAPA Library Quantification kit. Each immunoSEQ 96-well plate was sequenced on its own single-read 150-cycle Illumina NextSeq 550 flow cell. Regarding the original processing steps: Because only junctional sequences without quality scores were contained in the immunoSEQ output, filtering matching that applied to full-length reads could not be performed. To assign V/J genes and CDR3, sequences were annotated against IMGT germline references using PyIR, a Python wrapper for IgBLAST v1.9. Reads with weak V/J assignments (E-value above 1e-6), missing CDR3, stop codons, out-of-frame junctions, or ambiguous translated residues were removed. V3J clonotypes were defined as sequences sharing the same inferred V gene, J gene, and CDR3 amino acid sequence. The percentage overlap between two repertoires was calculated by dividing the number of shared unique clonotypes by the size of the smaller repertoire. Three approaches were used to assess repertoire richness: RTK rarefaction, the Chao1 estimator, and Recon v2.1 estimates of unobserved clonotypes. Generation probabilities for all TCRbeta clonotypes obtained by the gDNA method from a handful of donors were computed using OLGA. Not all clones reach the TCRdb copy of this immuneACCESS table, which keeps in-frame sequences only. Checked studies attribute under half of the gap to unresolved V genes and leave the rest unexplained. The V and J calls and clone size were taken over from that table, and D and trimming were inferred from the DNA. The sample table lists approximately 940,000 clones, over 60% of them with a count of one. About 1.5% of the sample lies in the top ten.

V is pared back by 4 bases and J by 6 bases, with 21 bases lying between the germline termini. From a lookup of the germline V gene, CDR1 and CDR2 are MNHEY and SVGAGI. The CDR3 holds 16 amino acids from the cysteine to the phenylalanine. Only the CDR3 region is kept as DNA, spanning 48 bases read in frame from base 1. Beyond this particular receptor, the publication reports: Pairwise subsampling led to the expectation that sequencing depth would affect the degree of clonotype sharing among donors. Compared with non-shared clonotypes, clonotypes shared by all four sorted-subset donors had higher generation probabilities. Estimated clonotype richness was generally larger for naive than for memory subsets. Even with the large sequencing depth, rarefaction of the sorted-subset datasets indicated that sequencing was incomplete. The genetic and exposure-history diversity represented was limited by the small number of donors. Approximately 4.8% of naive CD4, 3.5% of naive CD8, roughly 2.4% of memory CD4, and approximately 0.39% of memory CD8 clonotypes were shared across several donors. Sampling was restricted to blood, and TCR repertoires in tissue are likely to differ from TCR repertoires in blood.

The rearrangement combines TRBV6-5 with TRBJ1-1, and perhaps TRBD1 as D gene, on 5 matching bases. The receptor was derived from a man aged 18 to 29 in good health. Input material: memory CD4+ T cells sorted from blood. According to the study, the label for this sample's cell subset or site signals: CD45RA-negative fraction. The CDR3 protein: CASSSLGGRLVSEAFF. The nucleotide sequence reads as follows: TGTGCCAGCAGTTCCCTCGGGGGGAGGTTGGTTTCTGAAGCTTTCTTT.